The 20 T cell receptor beta chains below were found in one sample sequenced in a study of shared clonotypes between healthy human individuals. CD45RO-negative, CCR7-positively selected cells formed the naive CD8 fraction, excluding terminally differentiated effector memory CD45RA+ cells. Method: immunoSEQ multiplex PCR; TCRdb's copy keeps in-frame clones and lacks some. In the table there are around 2,000,000 clones, less than 95% of which are singletons. The material sequenced was naive CD8+ T cells sorted from blood. The receptors here all came from a man aged 18 to 29 in good health.

This chain links TRBV4-1 with TRBJ2-1; D remains unclear. V was pared by 8 bases and J by 5 bases, with 13 bases between. The CDR3 loop spans 13 amino acids. CDR1 MGHRA and CDR2 YSYEKL come from the germline V gene. The CDR3 is CASRSDGHNEQFF. CDR3 DNA sequence: TGCGCCAGCCGCTCAGACGGACACAATGAGCAGTTCTTC.

V usage is TRBV4-2 and J usage is TRBJ2-1; 7 bases line up with TRBD1. Unmatched junction bases numbered 4, after V lost 0 bases and J lost 2 bases. The CDR3 is made up of 16 amino acids. Germline V gene sequence: CDR1 LGHNA, CDR2 YNFKEQ. CDR3 residues: CASSQDTGETYNEQFF. The CDR3 coding sequence is TGTGCCAGCAGCCAAGATACAGGGGAAACCTACAATGAGCAGTTCTTC.

The chain recombines TRBV19 with TRBJ2-1; tentatively, D is TRBD1 or TRBD2 (5 bases each). CDR1 is LNHDA and CDR2 is SQIVND in the germline V gene (reference sequence). Trimming stripped 3 bases from V and 7 bases from J, with 10 bases between. There are 13 residues in the CDR3. The CDR3 nucleotides read TGTGCCAGTAGTATGGGCTGGGGGAATGAGCAGTTCTTC. Residues: CASSMGWGNEQFF.

This clone showed up just once. The rearrangement uses TRBV7-9 and TRBJ2-1; perhaps TRBD2 as D (5 bases). Germline V gives CDR1 SEHNR, CDR2 FQNEAQ (reference sequence). Trimming took off 7 bases at V and 6 bases at J, with 13 bases between the two ends. The CDR3 covers 13 residues. The CDR3 sequence: CASMTGIGNEQFF. DNA of the CDR3: TGTGCCAGCATGACGGGGATCGGCAATGAGCAGTTCTTC.

This clone was seen once. The chain is built from TRBV6-5 and TRBJ1-3; unclear D gene. The CDR3 runs to 16 residues. The germline V gene has CDR1 MNHEY and CDR2 SVGAGI. V lost 0 bases to trimming and J lost 0 bases, with 9 bases between them. DNA for the CDR3: TGTGCCAGCAGTTACTCGATTTTCGGCTCTGGAAACACCATATATTTT. Protein product: CASSYSIFGSGNTIYF.

A single count supports this clone. This same CDR3 is encoded by further DNA sequences in the sample. This chain links TRBV20-1 with TRBJ2-7; the D gene is possibly TRBD2 (6 bases). This CDR3 spans 11 amino acids. CDR1 and CDR2 (germline): DFQATT, SNEGSKA (reference sequence). The germline V and J ends were trimmed by 3 bases and 5 bases, with 8 bases remaining between them. The CDR3 bases are TGCAGTGCTAGTTCGGGGGACGAGCAGTACTTC. This encodes CSASSGDEQYF.

The rearrangement joins TRBV19 to TRBJ1-1; D is possibly TRBD1 (5 bases). CDR3 length: 16 residues. The germline CDR1 and CDR2 sequences are LNHDA and SQIVND (reference sequence). V was clipped by 0 bases and J by 0 bases, with 11 bases between them. The CDR3 DNA reads as TGTGCCAGTAGTATAGATCACAGGTTCATGAACACTGAAGCTTTCTTT. This codes for CASSIDHRFMNTEAFF.

This chain links TRBV5-4 with TRBJ2-7; D may be TRBD1 or TRBD2 (5 bases each). Germline V gene lookup returns CDR1 SGHNT and CDR2 YYREEE (reference sequence). The CDR3 is 14 amino acids. V was pared by 3 bases and J by 3 bases, with 13 bases between. CDR3 in DNA: TGTGCCAGCAGCTACTGGGGACGCGACTACGAGCAGTACTTC. Protein: CASSYWGRDYEQYF.

V usage is TRBV19 and J usage is TRBJ2-5; either TRBD1 or TRBD2 may fit D (5 bases each). CDR1 and CDR2 from the germline V gene are LNHDA and SQIVND (reference sequence). V shed 3 bases and J shed 5 bases, with 13 bases lying between them. The CDR3 has 14 residues. The DNA of the CDR3 is TGTGCCAGTAGTATCGGGGCAGGTGGGGAGACCCAGTACTTC. Protein sequence: CASSIGAGGETQYF. The entire variable domain, with the rest obtained from reference TRBV19 and TRBJ2-5, is as follows: DGGITQSPKYLFRKEGQNVTLSCEQNLNHDAMYWYRQDPGQGLRLIYYSQIVNDFQKGDIAEGYSVSREKKESFPLTVTSAQKNPTAFYLCASSIGAGGETQYFGPGTRLLVL.

The chain uses TRBV29-1 and TRBJ2-1, with 8 bases lining up with TRBD2. The CDR3 runs 15 residues. Germline V gene data show CDR1 as SQVTM and CDR2 as ANQGSEA. The trim removed 3 bases at V and 2 bases at J, leaving 6 bases unmatched. The DNA for the CDR3 is TGCAGCGTTGAGTTAGCGGGACCTACCTACAATGAGCAGTTCTTC. Residues: CSVELAGPTYNEQFF.

This clone was detected once. Distinct nucleotide sequences in the sample also encode this CDR3. This chain joins TRBV4-3 and TRBJ2-3; maybe TRBD2 (5 bases). This CDR3 spans 15 amino acids. Germline V gives CDR1 LGHNA, CDR2 YSLEER. The V end was cut by 4 bases, the J end by 4 bases, with 15 bases between. The CDR3 spells CASSPRAGGPDTQYF. In DNA form, the CDR3 reads TGCGCCAGCAGCCCCCGGGCGGGCGGGCCAGATACGCAGTATTTT.

This chain joins TRBV6-5 and TRBJ1-1; the D is unclear. Trimming left V 6 bases short and J 0 bases short, with 8 bases between. The CDR3 is 13 amino acids. CDR1 is MNHEY, CDR2 SVGAGI, per germline. The CDR3 spells CASSLTLNTEAFF. The CDR3 DNA reads TGTGCCAGCAGCTTGACCCTGAACACTGAAGCTTTCTTT.

The V call is TRBV23-1, the J call TRBJ2-1; D gene unclear. TRBV23-1 belongs to the ORF category, with a function that is uncertain. The CDR3 extends over 10 amino acids. The V end was cut by 6 bases, the J end by 4 bases, with 1 base between. The CDR3 spells CASRYNEQFF. In DNA form, the CDR3 reads TGCGCCAGCAGGTACAATGAGCAGTTCTTC.

The chain links TRBV9 to TRBJ2-1; D remains unclear. The germline V and J ends were trimmed by 0 bases and 5 bases, with 18 bases remaining between them. This CDR3 contains 17 residues. Germline CDR1 SGDLS, CDR2 YYNGEE. The CDR3 sequence is CASSVEALPTYNNEQFF. CDR3 nucleotides: TGTGCCAGCAGCGTAGAGGCGCTACCTACATATAACAATGAGCAGTTCTTC.

This clone has only one observation. This sample includes further DNA sequences coding for the same CDR3. The J gene is TRBJ2-7, the V gene TRBV5-1, with D perhaps matching TRBD1 or TRBD2 (6 bases each). Trimming removed 0 bases from V and 2 bases from J, with 9 bases in between. The CDR3 spans 14 residues. Germline CDR1 SGHRS, CDR2 YFSETQ. CDR3 protein: CASSLDGGPYEQYF. CDR3 nucleotides: TGCGCCAGCAGCTTGGATGGGGGGCCCTACGAGCAGTACTTC.

As for this clone: Other DNA sequences in the same sample also yield this CDR3. J is TRBJ1-5 and V is TRBV9, with a possible D match to TRBD1 (5 bases). CDR3 length equals 14 residues. The V and J ends lost 2 bases and 0 bases respectively, with 6 bases between them. The germline V gene has CDR1 SGDLS and CDR2 YYNGEE. The CDR3 region has the DNA TGTGCCAGCAGCGTGGGGGGTAGCAATCAGCCCCAGCATTTT. Its protein product is CASSVGGSNQPQHF.

The chain links TRBV5-4 to TRBJ2-7, with D hard to call. Germline assignment: CDR1 SGHNT and CDR2 YYREEE (reference sequence). This CDR3 is built from 13 residues. V dropped 0 bases and J dropped 7 bases, with 11 bases sitting between them. CDR3 in DNA: TGTGCCAGCAGCTTGGTGGGATCGCTTGAGCAGTACTTC. It codes for CASSLVGSLEQYF. Drawing the rest from reference TRBV5-4 and TRBJ2-7, the complete variable domain is ETGVTQSPTHLIKTRGQQVTLRCSSQSGHNTVSWYQQALGQGPQFIFQYYREEENGRGNFPPRFSGLQFPNYSSELNVNALELDDSALYLCASSLVGSLEQYFGPGTRLTVT.

A single count supports this clone. The chain couples TRBV27 to TRBJ2-5, with 8 nucleotides matching TRBD2. This CDR3 comprises 15 residues. J was trimmed by 5 bases and V by 2 bases; bases with no gene match: 7. CDR1 and CDR2 (germline): MNHEY, SMNVEV (reference sequence). In nucleotides, the CDR3 is TGTGCCAGCAGTTTAACGGGAGGGCCAGGGGAGACCCAGTACTTC. It codes for CASSLTGGPGETQYF.

V gene TRBV7-8 combines with J gene TRBJ2-1, with 14 positions matching TRBD2. The CDR3 covers 17 residues. CDR1 is SGHVS and CDR2 is FQNEAQ in the germline V gene. V lost 5 bases and J lost 7; bases outside the gene matches: 10. The CDR3 here is CASSMGLAGAVLNEQFF. Here the CDR3 DNA reads TGTGCCAGCAGCATGGGACTAGCGGGGGCCGTTTTGAATGAGCAGTTCTTC.

On this clone itself: In the same sample, other DNA sequences code for this CDR3. The rearrangement links TRBV27 to TRBJ1-5; D gene unclear. This CDR3 has 15 residues. Per the germline V gene, CDR1 is MNHEY and CDR2 is SMNVEV (reference sequence). V was cut by 4 bases and J by 0 bases, with 10 bases left in between. CDR3 region: CASSSTAYSNQPQHF. CDR3 bases: TGTGCCAGCAGTTCCACAGCATATAGCAATCAGCCCCAGCATTTT.